This TCR beta chain was recorded in a study of cytomegalovirus exposure and HLA in healthy donors. The CDR3 runs 16 residues. Germline lookup yields CDR1 SGHAT and CDR2 FQNNGV. V shed 2 bases and J shed 3 bases, with 13 bases lying between them. The protocol was immunoSEQ multiplex PCR, while the TCRdb copy is restricted to in-frame clones and leaves out a portion. The sample lists 45,000 to 65,000 clones, 75% to 95% occurring once. Study-level points and caveats: Many donors shared some public TCRs, even though most TCR sequences were rare. Listed as cytomegalovirus-associated were 164 TCR beta chains. A few of the chains that were CMV-associated were confirmed in vitro to be specific for CMV antigens.

About this clone: What it binds is not known.

Sequencing input: PBMCs. The clonotype originates from a man between 18 and 29 years old in good health and CMV-seronegative. V gene TRBV11-2 combines with J gene TRBJ1-4, with D maybe TRBD1 (6 bases). CDR3 nucleotide sequence: TGTGCCAGCAGCTTACTAAGGCGGACAGCTAATGAAAAACTGTTTTTT. This translates into CASSLLRRTANEKLFF. Combining the CDR3 with reference TRBV11-2 and TRBJ1-4 gives the whole variable domain EAGVAQSPRYKIIEKRQSVAFWCNPISGHATLYWYQQILGQGPKLLIQFQNNGVVDDSQLPKDRFSAERLKGVDSTLKIQPAKLEDSAVYLCASSLLRRTANEKLFFGSGTQLSVL.